This is a list of T cell receptor beta chains from one sample in a study of identical twins. TCRdb called the 5' RACE reads again in MiXCR, with one record for every CDR3 protein. The sample has approximately 1.8 million distinct CDR3 sequences, less than 40% seen once. Source material: cord blood. Every receptor here comes from a newborn girl in good health. The CDR3 runs from the conserved cysteine through the conserved F or W. Fields, in order: D gene, J gene, CDR3 length, V gene, clone size, CDR3 protein, CDR3 DNA. The D gene is left open where the match is weak. For some rows the clone size is stated as once, few or many, or as a class when expanded; others skip it.

.	TRBJ2-1	11	TRBV20-1	.	CGASSRNEQFF	TGCGGTGCTAGTTCGAGAAATGAGCAGTTCTTC
.	TRBJ2-2	14	TRBV29-1	few	CSALTGINTGELFF	TGCAGCGCTCTCACAGGGATCAACACCGGGGAGCTGTTTTTT
.	TRBJ2-1	17	TRBV4-1	.	CASSPLQVHIAYNEQFF	TGCGCCAGCAGCCCCTTGCAGGTCCACATCGCCTACAATGAGCAGTTCTTC
TRBD2	TRBJ2-2	17	TRBV5-1	.	CASSRGPGGASTRELFF	TGCGCCAGCAGTCGTGGACCGGGGGGGGCCTCAACCAGGGAGCTGTTTTTT
.	TRBJ2-7	12	TRBV20-1	.	CSASPSRNEQYF	TGCAGTGCTAGTCCCTCCAGGAACGAGCAGTACTTC
.	TRBJ2-5	17	TRBV6-1	.	CASTQVGQGTFAKTQYF	TGTGCCAGCACCCAAGTTGGGCAGGGCACCTTTGCGAAGACCCAGTACTTC
.	TRBJ1-2	13	TRBV18	few	CASQMTGLNGYTF	TGTGCCAGCCAAATGACGGGTTTGAATGGCTACACCTTC
.	TRBJ2-1	16	TRBV28	many	CASSSHGGGSYNEQFF	TGTGCCAGCAGTTCCCATGGCGGCGGCTCCTACAATGAGCAGTTCTTC
.	TRBJ1-6	13	TRBV2	few	CASSGGYNSPLHF	TGTGCCAGCAGTGGCGGATATAATTCACCCCTCCACTTT
TRBD2	TRBJ2-7	13	TRBV20-1	.	CSDGTIFPYEQYF	TGCAGCGATGGGACTATCTTCCCCTACGAGCAGTACTTC
TRBD2	TRBJ2-1	15	TRBV9	.	CASSVGGTSYNEQFF	TGTGCCAGCAGCGTAGGCGGGACTAGCTACAATGAGCAGTTCTTC
.	TRBJ1-4	16	TRBV20-1	.	CSARLVRPATNEKLFF	TGCAGTGCTAGATTGGTTCGGCCCGCAACTAATGAAAAACTGTTTTTT
TRBD1	TRBJ2-5	15	TRBV12-3/TRBV12-4	.	CASSFRGRRLETQYF	TGTGCCAGCAGTTTCAGGGGGCGAAGATTAGAGACCCAGTACTTC
.	TRBJ2-7	15	TRBV11-3	.	CASSLGGVGHYEQYF	TGTGCCAGCAGCTTAGGGGGCGTTGGGCACTACGAGCAGTACTTC
.	TRBJ1-2	14	TRBV14	.	CASSQGGPNYGYTF	TGTGCCAGCAGCCAGGGGGGCCCTAACTATGGCTACACCTTC
TRBD1	TRBJ2-1	15	TRBV20-1	.	CSARSRGGVYNEQFF	TGCAGTGCTAGGTCGCGAGGGGGCGTCTACAATGAGCAGTTCTTC
TRBD1	TRBJ1-2	15	TRBV27	few	CASSPPGTGYHGYTF	TGTGCCAGCAGTCCACCCGGGACAGGGTACCATGGCTACACCTTC
.	TRBJ2-5	15	TRBV6-5	many	CASSYSAQVQETQYF	TGTGCCAGCAGTTACTCGGCCCAGGTACAAGAGACCCAGTACTTC
TRBD2	TRBJ2-1	15	TRBV3-1	many	CASSHLAGVPNEQFF	TGTGCCAGCAGCCACCTAGCGGGAGTGCCGAATGAGCAGTTCTTC